The rows below give T cell receptor beta chains drawn from one sample of a study of T cell clonotyping in hematopoietic cell transplantation. Assay used: immunoSEQ multiplex PCR; TCRdb lists only in-frame clones, some missing. The data hold some 4,800 clones, with around 96% observed a single time. This sample comprised PBMCs, obtained 100 days after allogeneic stem cell transplant. The receptors here all came from a male patient in his thirties or forties who had an allogeneic stem cell transplant from a related donor, so the T cells may come from the graft donor. Some clones in this sample may be carry-over from other donors' samples. CDR3s include the opening cysteine and the closing phenylalanine or tryptophan. The D gene is left open where the match is weak. A clone size is listed for some rows: how often the clone was seen (once, few, many), or a class if it is expanded.

j_call d_call clone_size v_call cdr3_aa cdr3_nt
TRBJ2-3 TRBD2 once TRBV11-2 CASSLTSGGARYTQYF TGTGCCAGCAGCCTGACTAGCGGGGGGGCCCGTTATACGCAGTATTTT
TRBJ2-2 TRBD1 - TRBV7-8 CASSSPRDRGPGANTGELFF TGTGCCAGCAGCTCGCCTAGGGACAGGGGGCCTGGGGCCAACACCGGGGAGCTGTTTTTT
TRBJ1-1 TRBD1 - TRBV13 CASSSQGASEAFF TGTGCCAGCAGCTCCCAGGGGGCGAGTGAAGCTTTCTTT
TRBJ2-2 - - TRBV7-9 CASSTQGSSTGELFF TGTGCCAGCAGCACACAGGGAAGTTCTACCGGGGAGCTGTTTTTT
TRBJ2-5 TRBD2 - TRBV6-5 CASRDTSGLKETQYF TGTGCCAGCAGGGACACTAGCGGGCTAAAAGAGACCCAGTACTTC
TRBJ1-2 - - TRBV5-1 CASSSPEVYGYTF TGCGCCAGCAGCTCCCCTGAGGTTTATGGCTACACCTTC
TRBJ1-5 - - TRBV4-3 CASSQGAAGPGGSSNQPQHF TGCGCCAGCAGCCAAGGGGCCGCGGGGCCGGGGGGGAGTAGCAATCAGCCCCAGCATTTT
TRBJ2-2 - - TRBV7-6 CASSRANTGELFF TGTGCCAGCTCCAGGGCTAACACCGGGGAGCTGTTTTTT
TRBJ1-2 TRBD1 - TRBV2 CASSEQGADGYTF TGTGCCAGCAGTGAACAGGGGGCAGATGGCTACACCTTC
TRBJ2-7 TRBD1 - TRBV2 CASREGPGQGGYEQYF TGTGCCAGCAGGGAGGGCCCGGGACAGGGGGGTTACGAGCAGTACTTC
TRBJ1-6 - - TRBV2 CASRTTANSPLHF TGTGCCAGCAGAACGACAGCCAATTCACCCCTCCACTTT
TRBJ1-5 - - TRBV29-1 CSVAGLDQPQHF TGCAGCGTTGCAGGGCTGGATCAGCCCCAGCATTTT
TRBJ1-3 - - TRBV19 CASSIRGVGSGNTIYF TGTGCCAGTAGTATTCGGGGGGTCGGCTCTGGAAACACCATATATTTT
TRBJ1-3 - - TRBV5-8 CASSLAGPYSGNTIYF TGTGCCAGCAGCTTGGCAGGACCGTATTCTGGAAACACCATATATTTT
TRBJ1-4 - - TRBV28 CASREGATNEKLFF TGTGCCAGCAGGGAGGGAGCAACTAATGAAAAACTGTTTTTT
TRBJ2-7 - - TRBV6-5 CASRDSLYEQYF TGTGCCAGCAGGGACAGTCTCTACGAGCAGTACTTC
TRBJ1-2 - - TRBV29-1 CSVELQGCYGYTF TGCAGCGTTGAACTCCAGGGGTGCTATGGCTACACCTTC
TRBJ2-7 - - TRBV9 CASSAGRDEQYF TGTGCCAGCAGCGCTGGCCGGGACGAGCAGTACTTC
TRBJ1-2 TRBD1 once TRBV27 CASSGQGRNYGYTF TGTGCCAGCAGCGGACAGGGGCGCAACTATGGCTACACCTTC
TRBJ1-5 - - TRBV28 CATSGAYSNQPQHF TGTGCGACCTCGGGGGCATATAGCAATCAGCCCCAGCATTTT
TRBJ2-5 TRBD1 - TRBV10-3 CAISESGDSQETQYF TGTGCCATCAGTGAGTCGGGGGACAGCCAAGAGACCCAGTACTTC
TRBJ1-1 - - TRBV7-9 CAIVTGGNTEAFF TGTGCCATCGTGACCGGTGGGAACACTGAAGCTTTCTTT
TRBJ1-2 TRBD1 few TRBV7-2 CASSLPGQARLGYGYTF TGTGCCAGCAGCTTACCTGGACAGGCCCGCCTCGGCTATGGCTACACCTTC
TRBJ1-1 - - TRBV11-3 CASSGSTWTPNTEAFF TGTGCCAGCAGCGGTTCAACCTGGACACCGAACACTGAAGCTTTCTTT
TRBJ1-1 TRBD1 once TRBV6-5 CASSYFSQGATEAFF TGTGCCAGCAGTTACTTCTCACAGGGGGCGACTGAAGCTTTCTTT
TRBJ2-7 TRBD2 - TRBV25-1 CASRSSGGVYEQYF TGTGCCAGCAGATCTAGCGGGGGGGTCTACGAGCAGTACTTC
TRBJ2-7 TRBD2 - TRBV2 CASSERTSVYEQYF TGTGCCAGCAGTGAACGGACTAGCGTATACGAGCAGTACTTC
TRBJ2-1 - - TRBV6-5 CASSWWVGQFF TGTGCCAGCAGTTGGTGGGTGGGGCAGTTCTTC
TRBJ2-7 - - TRBV4-1 CASSHADSEQYF TGCGCCAGCAGCCACGCAGACAGCGAGCAGTACTTC
TRBJ2-5 - - TRBV5-1 CASMAQGGQETQYF TGCGCCAGCATGGCCCAGGGGGGGCAAGAGACCCAGTACTTC
TRBJ2-7 - - TRBV2 CASLRSSGRNSYEQYF TGTGCCAGCCTCCGATCCTCGGGACGGAATTCCTACGAGCAGTACTTC
TRBJ1-5 - few TRBV7-2 CASSLGGIQPQHF TGTGCCAGCAGCTTAGGGGGGATTCAGCCCCAGCATTTT
TRBJ1-5 TRBD1 - TRBV6-5 CASSKGTGQNQPQHF TGTGCCAGCAGCAAAGGGACAGGGCAAAATCAGCCCCAGCATTTT
TRBJ2-7 - - TRBV7-6 CASSLEGSSVYEQYF TGTGCCAGCAGCTTAGAGGGCTCGTCGGTCTACGAGCAGTACTTC
TRBJ2-1 - - TRBV7-2 CASSLSGGRYNEQFF TGTGCCAGCAGCTTATCGGGCGGGCGGTACAATGAGCAGTTCTTC
TRBJ1-1 - - TRBV6-5 CASWTANTEAFF TGTGCCAGCTGGACAGCTAACACTGAAGCTTTCTTT
TRBJ1-6 - - TRBV19 CASSLRDNSPLHF TGTGCCAGTAGTTTGCGGGATAATTCACCCCTCCACTTT
TRBJ1-1 - - TRBV5-1 CASSLDIRNTEAFF TGCGCCAGCAGCTTGGACATAAGAAACACTGAAGCTTTCTTT
TRBJ1-3 - once TRBV7-2 CASSPVGTPGLGNTIYF TGTGCCAGCAGTCCTGTTGGGACCCCGGGGCTGGGAAACACCATATATTTT
TRBJ2-3 - - TRBV30 CAWSARVDTQYF TGTGCCTGGAGTGCCAGGGTGGATACGCAGTATTTT
TRBJ1-5 - - TRBV7-6 CASSLGHLKAQHF TGTGCCAGCAGCCTTGGACACCTTAAAGCCCAGCATTTT
TRBJ2-3 - - TRBV19 CASSIGEKLTDTQYF TGTGCCAGTAGTATAGGGGAGAAACTCACAGATACGCAGTATTTT
TRBJ2-7 - - TRBV6-6 CASSPPYEQYF TGTGCCAGCAGCCCCCCGTACGAGCAGTACTTC
TRBJ1-5 - few TRBV19 CASSIGIQPQHF TGTGCCAGTAGTATAGGGATTCAGCCCCAGCATTTT
TRBJ2-7 TRBD1 - TRBV6-5 CASSKRDSSYEQYF TGTGCCAGCAGTAAGAGGGACAGCTCCTACGAGCAGTACTTC
TRBJ1-5 TRBD1 - TRBV6-5 CASSYRTGDQPQHF TGTGCCAGCAGTTACCGGACAGGGGATCAGCCCCAGCATTTT
TRBJ2-7 - - TRBV11-3 CASSLDETEQYF TGTGCCAGCAGCTTAGACGAGACCGAGCAGTACTTC
TRBJ2-2 - - TRBV7-2 CASSLGTATGELFF TGTGCCAGCAGCTTAGGGACGGCCACCGGGGAGCTGTTTTTT
TRBJ1-1 - - TRBV19 CASSSVMNTEAFF TGTGCCAGTAGTAGTGTAATGAACACTGAAGCTTTCTTT
TRBJ1-1 - - TRBV14 CASSPPGMNTEAFF TGTGCCAGCAGCCCCCCCGGCATGAACACTGAAGCTTTCTTT
TRBJ2-7 TRBD1 - TRBV4-3 CASSQGFGDRGVSYEQYF TGCGCCAGCAGCCAAGGTTTCGGGGACAGGGGGGTTTCCTACGAGCAGTACTTC
TRBJ2-7 TRBD2 - TRBV7-2 CASSLTAGGPYEQYF TGTGCCAGCAGCTTAACAGCGGGAGGTCCCTACGAGCAGTACTTC
TRBJ2-7 - - TRBV6-5 CASSYRYEQYF TGTGCCAGCAGTTACAGGTACGAGCAGTACTTC
TRBJ1-1 - large TRBV19 CASSIGVTEAFF TGTGCCAGTAGTATTGGAGTTACTGAAGCTTTCTTT
TRBJ2-7 TRBD2 - TRBV5-6 CASSRDRGTRNEQYF TGTGCCAGCAGCCGGGACCGAGGGACTAGAAACGAGCAGTACTTC